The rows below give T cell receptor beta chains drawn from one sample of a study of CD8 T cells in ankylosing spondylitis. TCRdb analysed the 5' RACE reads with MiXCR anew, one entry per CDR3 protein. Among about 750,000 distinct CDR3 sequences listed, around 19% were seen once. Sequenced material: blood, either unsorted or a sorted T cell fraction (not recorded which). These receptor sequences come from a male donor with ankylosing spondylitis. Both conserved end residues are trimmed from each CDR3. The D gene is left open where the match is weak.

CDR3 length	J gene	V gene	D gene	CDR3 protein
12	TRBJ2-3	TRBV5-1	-	ASSLSRGFDTQY
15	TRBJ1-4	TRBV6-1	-	ASSEVTGTATNEKLF
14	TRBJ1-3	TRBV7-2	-	ASSLAPMGAGNTIY
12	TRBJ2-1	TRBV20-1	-	SARSGAGYNEQF
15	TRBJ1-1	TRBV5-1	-	ASTAPEAGTVNTEAF
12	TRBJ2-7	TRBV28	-	ASSYGQFTYEQY
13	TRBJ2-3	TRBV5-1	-	ASSTGTATTDTQY
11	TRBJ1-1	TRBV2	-	ASKITVNTEAF
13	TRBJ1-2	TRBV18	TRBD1	ASSPRQGILQGYT
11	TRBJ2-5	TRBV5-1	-	ASSAGQWETQY
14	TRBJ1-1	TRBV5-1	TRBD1	ASSPATGTPNTEAF
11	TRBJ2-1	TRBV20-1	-	SAAWWGSDEQF
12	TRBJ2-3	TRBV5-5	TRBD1	ASSRGTGTDTQY
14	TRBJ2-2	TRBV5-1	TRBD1	ASSSGQGRYTGELF
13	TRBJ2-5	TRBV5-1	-	ASSPGPQSPETQY
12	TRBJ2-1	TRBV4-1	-	ASSQFRQAHEQF
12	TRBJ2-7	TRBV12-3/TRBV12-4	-	ASSFAQKPYEQY
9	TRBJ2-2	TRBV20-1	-	SASNLGELF
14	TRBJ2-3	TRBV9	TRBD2	ASSVGTSGSTDTQY
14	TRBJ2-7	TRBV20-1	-	SARDYSTGQSYEQY
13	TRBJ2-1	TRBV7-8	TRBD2	ASSLALAGGNEQF
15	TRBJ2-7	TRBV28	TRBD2	ASSFGLAGEIFYEQY
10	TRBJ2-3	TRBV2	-	ASSGTVEAQY
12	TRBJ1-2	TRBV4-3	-	ASSQDRDDYGYT